A selection of T cell receptor beta chains follows, all from one sample in a study of metastatic and nonmetastatic thyroid tumors. TCRdb called clones again from the PCR reads with MiXCR. The sample has about 85,000 clones, less than 10% seen once; the top ten hold approximately 8.8%. Sequencing input: blood. The source is a female donor with papillary thyroid cancer or a benign thyroid nodule (not recorded which). Some clones in this sample may be carry-over from other donors' samples. CDR3s include the opening cysteine and the closing phenylalanine or tryptophan. D genes are given only for firm matches. The size entry is marked missing in some rows and otherwise reads once, few, many or a size class.

V	D	J	length	size	CDR3	DNA
TRBV6-1	NA	TRBJ2-2	13	many	CASRVSNTGELFF	TGTGCCAGCAGGGTATCGAACACCGGGGAGCTGTTTTTT
TRBV3-1	TRBD1	TRBJ2-1	16	few	CASSREGTGVWNEQFF	TGTGCCAGCAGCCGAGAAGGGACAGGGGTTTGGAATGAGCAGTTCTTC
TRBV6-1	NA	TRBJ2-7	13	many	CASSWATNYEQYF	TGTGCCAGCAGTTGGGCCACAAACTACGAGCAGTACTTC
TRBV12-3/TRBV12-4	TRBD1	TRBJ2-3	14	many	CASRPGQEADTQYF	TGTGCCAGCAGGCCGGGACAGGAGGCAGATACGCAGTATTTT
TRBV6-1	TRBD1	TRBJ2-7	14	few	CASAGTGGNYEQYF	TGTGCCAGCGCAGGGACAGGGGGTAATTACGAGCAGTACTTC
TRBV20-1	TRBD1	TRBJ2-7	15	few	CSASSQLGQSYEQYF	TGCAGTGCTAGTTCTCAGTTGGGACAGTCTTACGAGCAGTACTTC
TRBV4-1	TRBD1	TRBJ2-7	15	many	CASSQDRTGPYEQYF	TGCGCCAGCAGCCAAGATAGGACAGGCCCCTACGAGCAGTACTTC
TRBV9	TRBD1	TRBJ1-6	17	many	CASSTGQGANYNSPLHF	TGTGCCAGCAGCACGGGACAGGGGGCCAACTATAATTCACCCCTCCACTTT
TRBV30	NA	TRBJ1-5	11	many	CVWSKGQPQHF	TGTGTCTGGAGTAAGGGTCAGCCCCAGCATTTT
TRBV5-6	TRBD1	TRBJ2-5	16	few	CASSIVRTGGAETQYF	TGTGCCAGCAGCATTGTTAGGACAGGGGGCGCCGAGACCCAGTACTTC
TRBV11-2	NA	TRBJ2-7	13	few	CASSSDRYYEQYF	TGTGCCAGCAGCTCCGACAGATACTACGAGCAGTACTTC
TRBV5-1	NA	TRBJ1-5	16	many	CASSRTWTDSNQPQHF	TGCGCCAGCAGCCGAACTTGGACAGATAGCAATCAGCCCCAGCATTTT
TRBV7-9	NA	TRBJ1-4	19	many	CASSLWGLRTDSTNEKLFF	TGTGCCAGCAGCTTATGGGGCCTCCGGACAGACTCAACTAATGAAAAACTGTTTTTT
TRBV20-1	NA	TRBJ1-6	13	few	CSARVSGGSPLHF	TGCAGTGCTAGAGTGTCCGGGGGTTCACCCCTCCACTTT
TRBV4-1	TRBD1	TRBJ2-2	16	many	CASSLRQGPNTGELFF	TGCGCCAGCAGCCTTCGACAGGGCCCGAACACCGGGGAGCTGTTTTTT
TRBV9	NA	TRBJ2-1	14	many	CASSVLWVGNEQFF	TGTGCCAGCAGCGTCCTTTGGGTGGGGAATGAGCAGTTCTTC
TRBV30	NA	TRBJ1-1	17	few	CAWSVRRPGWGNTEAFF	TGTGCCTGGAGTGTACGAAGACCAGGGTGGGGGAACACTGAAGCTTTCTTT
TRBV5-1	NA	TRBJ1-2	13	many	CASSFLEGYGYTF	TGCGCCAGCAGCTTTTTGGAGGGGTATGGCTACACCTTC
TRBV29-1	NA	TRBJ1-1	14	NA	CSVERRQGNTEAFF	TGCAGCGTTGAAAGAAGGCAGGGGAACACTGAAGCTTTCTTT
TRBV9	NA	TRBJ2-3	15	many	CASSASAPSTDTQYF	TGTGCCAGCAGCGCTAGCGCACCTAGCACAGATACGCAGTATTTT
TRBV11-2	TRBD2	TRBJ2-7	16	many	CASSLKAGGLSYEQYF	TGTGCCAGCAGCTTAAAAGCGGGGGGCCTTTCCTACGAGCAGTACTTC
TRBV9	TRBD1	TRBJ1-5	15	NA	CASSVGGTGSQPQHF	TGTGCCAGCAGCGTCGGGGGGACAGGAAGTCAGCCCCAGCATTTT
TRBV5-5	NA	TRBJ2-5	13	NA	CASSLGIGETQYF	TGTGCCAGCAGCTTGGGGATTGGGGAGACCCAGTACTTC
TRBV10-2	NA	TRBJ2-7	12	many	CASSDGGNEQYF	TGCGCCAGCAGTGACGGGGGCAACGAGCAGTACTTC
TRBV2	TRBD1	TRBJ1-5	13	many	CATQGARDQPQHF	TGTGCCACGCAGGGGGCTCGGGATCAGCCCCAGCATTTT
TRBV12-5	NA	TRBJ1-4	18	many	CATLRAGKDVATNEKLFF	TGTGCTACCCTGAGGGCAGGGAAGGATGTTGCAACTAATGAAAAACTGTTTTTT
TRBV7-2	NA	TRBJ2-1	16	many	CASSLSPSGMVNEQFF	TGTGCCAGCAGCTTAAGTCCTTCAGGGATGGTCAATGAGCAGTTCTTC
TRBV2	NA	TRBJ2-7	11	many	CASTNSWEQYF	TGTGCCAGCACAAACTCGTGGGAGCAGTACTTC
TRBV12-3/TRBV12-4	NA	TRBJ1-6	15	many	CASSLRTVYNSPLHF	TGTGCCAGCAGTTTAAGGACGGTCTATAATTCACCCCTCCACTTT
TRBV2	NA	TRBJ1-1	11	many	CASTFDSEAFF	TGTGCCAGCACCTTTGACAGTGAAGCTTTCTTT
TRBV7-2	TRBD2	TRBJ2-7	14	many	CASSSTAGAYEQYF	TGTGCCAGCAGCTCGACGGCGGGGGCCTACGAGCAGTACTTC
TRBV6-1	TRBD1	TRBJ2-3	14	many	CASSLRQGLDTQYF	TGTGCCAGCAGTCTTCGACAGGGGTTAGATACGCAGTATTTT
TRBV7-2	NA	TRBJ1-5	15	many	CASSLTVNSNQPQHF	TGTGCCAGCAGCTTGACAGTCAATAGCAATCAGCCCCAGCATTTT
TRBV2	NA	TRBJ1-6	13	many	CASIDRRNSPLHF	TGTGCCAGCATAGACAGGCGTAATTCACCCCTCCACTTT
TRBV30	NA	TRBJ2-7	13	once	CAWSLPWAREQYF	TGTGCCTGGAGCCTCCCCTGGGCTAGAGAGCAGTACTTC
TRBV6-1	NA	TRBJ1-2	13	many	CASSEQGPYGYTF	TGTGCCAGCAGTGAACAGGGGCCCTATGGCTACACCTTC
TRBV2	TRBD2	TRBJ2-3	20	once	CASSEALPGLAGANTDTQYF	TGTGCCAGCAGTGAAGCGCTTCCGGGACTAGCGGGGGCTAACACAGATACGCAGTATTTT
TRBV6-2/TRBV6-3	TRBD1	TRBJ1-5	15	NA	CASSFRDSHNQPQHF	TGTGCCAGCAGTTTCCGGGACAGCCACAATCAGCCCCAGCATTTT
TRBV6-1	NA	TRBJ2-4	16	many	CASTLSRRLAKNIQYF	TGTGCCAGCACCCTATCCCGGCGACTCGCCAAAAACATTCAGTACTTC
TRBV2	NA	TRBJ2-7	13	many	CASRAGSGYEQYF	TGTGCCAGCAGGGCGGGTAGTGGTTACGAGCAGTACTTC
TRBV11-2	NA	TRBJ2-3	17	many	CASSPRINRASTDTQYF	TGTGCCAGCAGCCCGCGAATCAACAGGGCTAGCACAGATACGCAGTATTTT
TRBV29-1	NA	TRBJ2-3	13	many	CSVRRGNTDTQYF	TGCAGCGTACGCCGGGGGAACACAGATACGCAGTATTTT
TRBV5-1	NA	TRBJ2-7	15	many	CASSSRGGPGSEQYF	TGCGCCAGCAGCAGCCGCGGGGGCCCGGGATCCGAGCAGTACTTC
TRBV19	TRBD1	TRBJ1-1	14	NA	CATLRDRGRSEAFF	TGTGCCACCTTAAGGGACAGGGGGCGGTCTGAAGCTTTCTTT
TRBV5-4	TRBD2	TRBJ2-3	14	NA	CASSFSSGGDTQYF	TGTGCCAGCAGTTTTTCTAGCGGGGGAGATACGCAGTATTTT
TRBV15	NA	TRBJ1-1	14	many	CATSRAQVNTEAFF	TGTGCCACCAGCAGAGCTCAGGTGAACACTGAAGCTTTCTTT
TRBV18	TRBD1	TRBJ2-1	14	few	CASSPTTGPTEQFF	TGTGCCAGCTCACCAACGACAGGGCCTACCGAGCAGTTCTTC
TRBV20-1	NA	TRBJ2-4	16	NA	CSARGGPGVAKNIQYF	TGCAGTGCTAGAGGGGGGCCAGGGGTTGCTAAAAACATTCAGTACTTC
TRBV15	NA	TRBJ2-1	15	NA	CATSNPGRPYDEQFF	TGTGCCACCAGCAATCCAGGACGACCTTACGATGAGCAGTTCTTC
TRBV7-6	NA	TRBJ2-5	18	NA	CASSLGGAEPPQQETQYF	TGTGCCAGCAGCTTAGGGGGGGCTGAACCCCCCCAACAAGAGACCCAGTACTTC
TRBV2	NA	TRBJ1-1	13	NA	CASGTDHFTEAFF	TGTGCCAGCGGCACAGACCACTTCACTGAAGCTTTCTTT
TRBV20-1	NA	TRBJ2-4	16	many	CSATSGVGLWGNIQYF	TGCAGTGCTACATCAGGAGTTGGACTCTGGGGAAACATTCAGTACTTC
TRBV19	NA	TRBJ1-2	15	many	CATSAGQRPNYGYTF	TGTGCCACCTCGGCGGGTCAGCGACCTAACTATGGCTACACCTTC
TRBV25-1	NA	TRBJ1-1	14	many	CASSEYKQNTEAFF	TGTGCCAGCAGTGAATACAAGCAGAACACTGAAGCTTTCTTT